This T cell receptor beta chain comes out of a study of blood T cell repertoires in COVID-19. The overall study: Donors in the United States, Italy and Spain gave samples during acute or convalescent COVID-19. The analysed material was cDNA or gDNA that came from T cells, B-cell-depleted T cells, or PBMCs.

This CDR3 spans 13 amino acids. Germline CDR1 LNHDA, CDR2 SQIVND (reference sequence). V was trimmed by 7 bases and J by 0 bases, leaving 7 bases between them. This clone was observed a few times. Seattle's cohort entered during active infection and was followed longitudinally. Authors' data handling: Amplification with reference gene primers provided the estimates of nucleated cell counts. Clones were sequenced by immunoSEQ multiplex PCR, and TCRdb holds only the in-frame ones, with some missing. That table furnishes V, J and clone size, whereas the DNA furnished D and trimming. The sample has about 200,000 clones, roughly 88% seen once.

The receptor comes from a man aged 50 to 60 with COVID-19, enrolled during active disease. The sample was peripheral blood. The chain uses TRBV19 and TRBJ1-3, with D unresolved. In nucleotides, the CDR3 is TGTGCCAGTAAACTAAGCTCTGGAAACACCATATATTTT. As protein: CASKLSSGNTIYF.